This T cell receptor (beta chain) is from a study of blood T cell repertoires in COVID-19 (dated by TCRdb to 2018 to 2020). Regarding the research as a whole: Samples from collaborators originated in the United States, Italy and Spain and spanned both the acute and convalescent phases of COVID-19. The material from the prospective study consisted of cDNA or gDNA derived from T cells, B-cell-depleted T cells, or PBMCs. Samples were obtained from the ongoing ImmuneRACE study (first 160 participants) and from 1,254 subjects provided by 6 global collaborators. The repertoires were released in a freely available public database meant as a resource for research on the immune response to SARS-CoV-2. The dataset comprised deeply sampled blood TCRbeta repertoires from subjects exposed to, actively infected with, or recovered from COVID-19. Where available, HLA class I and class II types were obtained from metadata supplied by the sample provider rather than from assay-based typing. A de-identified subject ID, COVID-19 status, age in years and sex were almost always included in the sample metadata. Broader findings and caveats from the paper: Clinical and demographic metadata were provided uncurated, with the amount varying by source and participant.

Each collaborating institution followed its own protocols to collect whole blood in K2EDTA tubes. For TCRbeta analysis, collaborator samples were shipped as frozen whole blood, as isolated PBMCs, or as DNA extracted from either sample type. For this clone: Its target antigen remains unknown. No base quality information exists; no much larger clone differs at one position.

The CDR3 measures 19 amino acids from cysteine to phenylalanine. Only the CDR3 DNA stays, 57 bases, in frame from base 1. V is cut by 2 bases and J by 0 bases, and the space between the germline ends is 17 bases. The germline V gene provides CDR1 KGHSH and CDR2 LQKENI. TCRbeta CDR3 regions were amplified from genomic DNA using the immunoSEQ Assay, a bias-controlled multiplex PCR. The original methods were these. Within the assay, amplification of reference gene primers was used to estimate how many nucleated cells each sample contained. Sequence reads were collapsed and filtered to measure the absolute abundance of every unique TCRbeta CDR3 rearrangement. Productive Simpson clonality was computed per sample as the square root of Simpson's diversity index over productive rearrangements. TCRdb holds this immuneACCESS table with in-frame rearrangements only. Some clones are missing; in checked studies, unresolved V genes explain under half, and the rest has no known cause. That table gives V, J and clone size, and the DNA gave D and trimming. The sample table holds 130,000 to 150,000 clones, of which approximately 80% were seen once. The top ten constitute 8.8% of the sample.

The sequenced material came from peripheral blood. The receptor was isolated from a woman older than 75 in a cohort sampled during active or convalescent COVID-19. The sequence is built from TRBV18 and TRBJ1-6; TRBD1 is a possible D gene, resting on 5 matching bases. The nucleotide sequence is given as TGTGCCAGCTCACCATATTCGACAGCTGGAAGCTCCTATAATTCACCCCTCCACTTT. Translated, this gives CASSPYSTAGSSYNSPLHF.